This entry lists 28 T cell receptor beta chains sequenced from one sample in a study of cytomegalovirus exposure and HLA in healthy donors. The method was immunoSEQ multiplex PCR; TCRdb's version includes in-frame clones alone and lacks a portion of them. The sample records approximately 200,000 clones, roughly 81% being singletons. Sequencing was performed on PBMCs. The source is a woman aged 25 to 39 in good health and CMV-seronegative.

This clone showed up just once. The chain has TRBV5-1 and TRBJ2-5, with 8 bases lining up with TRBD2. This CDR3 is 15 amino acids long. Germline V lookup: CDR1 SGHRS, CDR2 YFSETQ. V gave up 4 bases and J gave up 5 bases; unmatched junction bases: 10. DNA of the CDR3: TGCGCCAGCAGCCACGGGACTAGTGGTTTGGAGACCCAGTACTTC. This gives the protein CASSHGTSGLETQYF.

The CDR3 region is CASSLRGLGRVGQPQHF. As DNA, the CDR3 is TGTGCCAGCAGCTTAAGAGGTTTGGGCAGGGTGGGTCAGCCCCAGCATTTT. This chain connects TRBV7-8 to TRBJ1-5; TRBD1 might be the D (5 bases). Germline V CDR1 and CDR2: SGHVS, FQNEAQ. The CDR3 totals 17 residues. The V end lost 2 bases, the J end lost 6 bases, and 20 bases lay between the germline ends.

The chain recombines TRBV29-1 with TRBJ2-5; D might be TRBD1 (6 bases). The CDR3 totals 12 residues. Germline CDR1 is SQVTM and CDR2 is ANQGSEA. The CDR3 DNA is TGCAGTGCTGGGGGACAAAAAGAGACCCAGTACTTC. This sequence encodes CSAGGQKETQYF.

This chain joins TRBV25-1 and TRBJ2-7; no firm D call. This CDR3 contains 13 residues. Germline lookup yields CDR1 MGHDK and CDR2 SYGVNS. The germline V and J ends were trimmed by 4 bases and 3 bases, with 10 bases remaining between them. In nucleotides, the CDR3 is TGTGCCAGCAGTGGAGCAGCGAGCTACGAGCAGTACTTC. This sequence encodes CASSGAASYEQYF.

The rearrangement links TRBV18 to TRBJ1-1, with TRBD1 matching 10 bases. The trim removed 6 bases at V and 12 bases at J, leaving 10 bases unmatched. CDR1 KGHSH and CDR2 LQKENI come from the germline V gene. There are 13 residues in the CDR3. DNA of the CDR3: TGTGCCAGCTCCCAAACCGGGACAGGGGAGACTTTCTTT. It is translated as CASSQTGTGETFF.

The V gene is TRBV2, the J gene TRBJ2-2; TRBD1 might be the D (6 bases). The CDR3 runs 14 residues. V lost 6 bases to trimming and J lost 2 bases, with 10 bases between them. Looked up from germline, CDR1 is SNHLY and CDR2 is FYNNEI. The CDR3 region has the DNA TGTGCCAGCAGAGGACAGATAAACACCGGGGAGCTGTTTTTT. Translation: CASRGQINTGELFF.

The rearrangement joins TRBV7-2 to TRBJ2-5; 12 bases fit TRBD2. The CDR3 is 19 amino acids. The junction had 19 bases not matched to a gene; V was cut back by 6 bases and J by 5 bases. In germline, CDR1 is SGHTA, CDR2 FQGNSA. CDR3 in amino acids: CASSRPSTSGGPEGETQYF. The CDR3 bases are TGTGCCAGCAGTCGTCCTTCGACTAGCGGGGGCCCCGAAGGGGAGACCCAGTACTTC.

The V gene is TRBV6-1, the J gene TRBJ2-7; TRBD1 aligns across 10 bases. Germline V lookup: CDR1 MNHNS, CDR2 SASEGT. After removal of 3 bases from V and 5 bases from J, the junction contained 7 bases not matched to a gene. The CDR3 length is 15 residues. The CDR3 nucleotides are TGTGCCAGCAGTGACGCCGGGACAGGGGCCGACGAGCAGTACTTC. Protein sequence: CASSDAGTGADEQYF.

The chain is built from TRBV7-2 and TRBJ2-6; D ambiguous. In germline, CDR1 is SGHTA, CDR2 FQGNSA. Trimming pared 8 bases from V and 3 bases from J, leaving 8 bases between. The CDR3 consists of 13 residues. The CDR3 nucleotides read TGTGCCAGCGGCCGATATGGGGCCAACGTCCTGACTTTC. This sequence encodes CASGRYGANVLTF.

The chain employs TRBV30 and TRBJ1-2; D is undetermined. This CDR3 is built from 13 residues. CDR1 and CDR2 (germline): GTSNPN, SVGIG (reference sequence). Trimming cost V 2 bases and J 6 bases, with 13 bases left between them. Here the CDR3 reads CAWSKKGGHGYTF. The CDR3 region has the DNA TGTGCCTGGAGTAAGAAGGGAGGGCATGGCTACACCTTC.

This chain uses TRBV11-2 with TRBJ2-7; 9 nucleotides agree with TRBD1. This CDR3 has 15 residues. After removal of 2 bases from V and 7 bases from J, the junction contained 9 bases not matched to a gene. Germline V lookup: CDR1 SGHAT, CDR2 FQNNGV. CDR3 in DNA: TGTGCCAGCAGCTTACCGGGACAGGGTTTTAGGGAGCAGTACTTC. Protein product: CASSLPGQGFREQYF. The full variable domain, rest sourced from reference TRBV11-2 and TRBJ2-7, is EAGVAQSPRYKIIEKRQSVAFWCNPISGHATLYWYQQILGQGPKLLIQFQNNGVVDDSQLPKDRFSAERLKGVDSTLKIQPAKLEDSAVYLCASSLPGQGFREQYFGPGTRLTVT.

V and J are TRBV2 and TRBJ2-5; 7 bases are shared with TRBD2. V was clipped by 8 bases and J by 2 bases; unmatched bases: 5. This CDR3 contains 13 residues. In germline, CDR1 is SNHLY, CDR2 FYNNEI. The CDR3 region is CASLPAGQETQYF. The DNA of the CDR3 is TGTGCCAGCCTCCCAGCGGGGCAAGAGACCCAGTACTTC.

The rearrangement uses TRBV27 and TRBJ1-1, with TRBD1 as a possible D gene (5 bases). V lost 3 bases, J lost 1 base, and 21 bases lay in between. Germline loops: CDR1 MNHEY, CDR2 SMNVEV (reference sequence). The CDR3 length is 18 residues. In nucleotides, the CDR3 is TGTGCCAGCAGTTTTTTCACGTCCGGGGGGAGCAGGAACACTGAAGCTTTCTTT. It encodes CASSFFTSGGSRNTEAFF.

This chain joins TRBV9 and TRBJ2-6; D call uncertain. Germline assignment: CDR1 SGDLS and CDR2 YYNGEE. This CDR3 spans 16 amino acids. V lost 0 bases, J lost 0 bases, and 7 bases lay in between. The DNA of the CDR3 is TGTGCCAGCAGCGTAGTATCTTACTCTGGGGCCAACGTCCTGACTTTC. It encodes CASSVVSYSGANVLTF.

Details on this clone: A much larger clone differs by one base, so this may be a read error. The chain uses TRBV2 and TRBJ1-1, with D possibly TRBD1 on 5 matching bases. The CDR3 runs to 13 residues. With 5 bases removed from V and 1 base from J, the gap between germline ends came to 8 bases. Germline loops: CDR1 SNHLY, CDR2 FYNNEI. The CDR3 here is CASSRGGNTEAFF. CDR3 in DNA: TGTGCCAGCAGTCGGGGGGGGAACACTGAAGCTTTCTTT.

This clone has only a few counts. This CDR3 is also generated by other DNA sequences in the sample. The J gene is TRBJ1-2, the V gene TRBV5-1, with D unresolved. Germline V CDR1 and CDR2: SGHRS, YFSETQ. Trimming removed 0 bases from V and 7 bases from J, with 7 bases in between. This CDR3 is 12 amino acids long. In nucleotides, the CDR3 is TGCGCCAGCAGCTTGGATCAGGTTGGCTACACCTTC. Translation gives CASSLDQVGYTF.

The chain uses TRBV27 and TRBJ2-1; the match to TRBD1 covers 8 bases. CDR1 MNHEY and CDR2 SMNVEV come from the germline V gene (reference sequence). This CDR3 contains 15 residues. The trim removed 5 bases at V and 4 bases at J, leaving 7 bases unmatched. CDR3 region: CASSPGQGLYNEQFF. The CDR3 DNA follows: TGTGCCAGCAGTCCTGGACAGGGATTGTACAATGAGCAGTTCTTC.

V gene TRBV5-6 combines with J gene TRBJ1-1; the D gene is possibly TRBD1 (6 bases). CDR1 is SGHDT, CDR2 YYEEEE, per germline. Deletions cut 4 bases from V and 4 bases from J, with 17 bases between. This CDR3 has 15 residues. In DNA, the CDR3 is TGTGCCAGCAGCATTTACAGGGTCCAGAGCACTGAAGCTTTCTTT. Translation: CASSIYRVQSTEAFF.

The rearrangement uses TRBV15 and TRBJ1-2; D not certain. CDR3 size: 13 residues. The V and J ends lost 3 bases and 7 bases respectively, with 12 bases between them. The germline V gene encodes CDR1 LNHNV and CDR2 YYDKDF (reference sequence). CDR3 nucleotide sequence: TGTGCCACCAGCAGTCCGGGGAGGGCTGGCTACACCTTC. As protein: CATSSPGRAGYTF.

The rearrangement uses TRBV2 and TRBJ1-3, with 10 bases that match TRBD1. The CDR3 extends over 14 amino acids. Germline V gene lookup returns CDR1 SNHLY and CDR2 FYNNEI. With V trimmed by 5 bases and J by 4 bases, 2 bases remained unmatched. The chain's CDR3 is CASSRTGGGNTIYF. The DNA of the CDR3 is TGTGCCAGCAGTAGGACAGGGGGAGGAAACACCATATATTTT.

The J gene is TRBJ2-3, the V gene TRBV5-1; D unclear. CDR1 is SGHRS and CDR2 is YFSETQ in the germline V gene. V was trimmed by 4 bases and J by 2 bases, leaving 8 bases between them. The length of the CDR3 is 13 residues. The CDR3 reads CASSLSDTDTQYF. The CDR3 DNA follows: TGCGCCAGCAGCCTGAGCGACACAGATACGCAGTATTTT.

The gene calls are TRBV6-1 and TRBJ1-3; D might be TRBD1 (5 bases). The V end was cut by 5 bases, the J end by 7 bases, with 15 bases between. The germline gives CDR1 MNHNS, CDR2 SASEGT. The length of the CDR3 is 14 residues. CDR3 coding DNA: TGTGCCAGCAGTTCCGGGACTTACTCCAACACCATATATTTT. It yields the protein CASSSGTYSNTIYF.

The CDR3: CAWSRDIFSNQPQHF. For the CDR3, the DNA is TGTGCCTGGAGTCGGGACATTTTTAGCAATCAGCCCCAGCATTTT. The rearrangement uses TRBV30 and TRBJ1-5; tentatively, D is TRBD1 (6 bases). Germline CDR1 reads GTSNPN; CDR2 reads SVGIG (reference sequence). With 2 bases removed from V and 0 bases from J, the gap between germline ends came to 11 bases. This CDR3 contains 15 residues.

The chain uses TRBV2 and TRBJ2-1; D remains ambiguous. V lost 2 bases and J lost 10, with 6 bases in between. Germline loops: CDR1 SNHLY, CDR2 FYNNEI. CDR3 size: 11 residues. CDR3 nucleotide sequence: TGTGCCAGCAGTGAACCAGGAGAGCAGTTCTTC. Translated: CASSEPGEQFF.

The chain employs TRBV29-1 and TRBJ1-2; 11 nucleotides agree with TRBD1. The V gene's germline CDR1 is SQVTM and CDR2 ANQGSEA. The CDR3 loop spans 17 amino acids. Unmatched junction bases numbered 12, after V lost 6 bases and J lost 0 bases. The CDR3 spells CSVRRDRGESANYGYTF. CDR3 coding DNA: TGCAGCGTCCGCCGGGACAGGGGGGAAAGCGCTAACTATGGCTACACCTTC.

This sequence joins TRBV6-1 and TRBJ1-5, with D maybe TRBD1 (6 bases). CDR1 is MNHNS and CDR2 is SASEGT in the germline V gene. V dropped 5 bases and J dropped 7 bases, with 15 bases sitting between them. The CDR3 has 14 amino acids. The DNA for the CDR3 is TGTGCCAGCAGTCCCTCGGGGACAAGGCAGCCCCAGCATTTT. This encodes CASSPSGTRQPQHF.

V and J are TRBV30 and TRBJ1-4; 8 bases fit TRBD1. Germline-derived CDR1 and CDR2 are GTSNPN and SVGIG (reference sequence). Unmatched junction bases numbered 2, after V lost 4 bases and J lost 4 bases. The CDR3 contains 13 residues. For the CDR3, the DNA is TGTGCCTGGAATGACAGGGGTAATGAAAAACTGTTTTTT. It encodes CAWNDRGNEKLFF.

CDR3 coding DNA: TGTGCCAGCAGTGAAGAGGGGGCAGGCACTGAAGCTTTCTTT. It codes for CASSEEGAGTEAFF. J is TRBJ1-1 and V is TRBV2; TRBD1 aligns across 7 bases. CDR3 length: 14 residues. Germline trimming cut 1 base from V and 4 bases from J; bases unmatched to any gene: 3. Germline V gene data show CDR1 as SNHLY and CDR2 as FYNNEI.